One and the same sample provided the 7 T cell receptor beta chains below, sequenced in a study of cytomegalovirus exposure and HLA in healthy donors. Sequenced by immunoSEQ multiplex PCR; TCRdb stores in-frame clones only, minus some. The table has approximately 270,000 clones, roughly 90% seen once. Specimen: PBMCs. These receptors all stem from a woman under 30 in good health and CMV-seronegative.

The gene calls are TRBV9 and TRBJ1-2; D gene unclear. V was shortened by 3 bases and J by 3 bases, with 15 bases between the two germline ends. The CDR3 runs 15 residues. Per germline, CDR1 SGDLS and CDR2 YYNGEE. In nucleotides, the CDR3 is TGTGCCAGCAGCGCCTCACTAGGACTCCACTATGGCTACACCTTC. Translation: CASSASLGLHYGYTF.

This sequence joins TRBV28 and TRBJ1-3; D unclear. The CDR3 contains 17 residues. V was pared by 6 bases and J by 0 bases, with 18 bases between. The germline gives CDR1 MDHEN, CDR2 SYDVKM. CDR3 coding DNA: TGTGCCAGCAGCCCTCTTGATGGGCAGGTCTCTGGAAACACCATATATTTT. This encodes CASSPLDGQVSGNTIYF.

The chain combines TRBV6-5 with TRBJ2-7; tentative D call: TRBD1 (6 bases). Looked up from germline, CDR1 is MNHEY and CDR2 is SVGAGI. The V gene lost 4 bases and the J gene lost 4 bases, with 11 bases spanning the gap. CDR3 length: 13 residues. CDR3 sequence (DNA): TGTGCCAGCAGTTTCCCCGACAGGTACGAGCAGTACTTC. As protein: CASSFPDRYEQYF.

The V and J genes are TRBV4-3 and TRBJ1-1; D is ambiguous. V lost 4 bases and J lost 1, with 7 bases in between. This CDR3 is built from 13 residues. Germline CDR1 and CDR2: LGHNA and YSLEER. The CDR3, as DNA: TGCGCCAGCAGCCCCACTGGGAACACTGAAGCTTTCTTT. Its translation is CASSPTGNTEAFF.

The rearrangement joins TRBV2 to TRBJ2-7, with 8 bases lining up with TRBD2. Losses at the gene ends were 1 base for V and 7 bases for J; bases not matched to a gene: 3. Germline CDR1 and CDR2: SNHLY and FYNNEI. The CDR3 extends over 13 amino acids. This CDR3 is CASSEEIAGEQYV. In DNA, the CDR3 is TGTGCCAGCAGTGAAGAAATAGCGGGGGAGCAGTACGTC.

This rearrangement joins TRBV9 to TRBJ1-3; D uncertain. The CDR3 runs 18 residues. Trimming cost V 4 bases and J 2 bases, with 22 bases left between them. Germline V lookup: CDR1 SGDLS, CDR2 YYNGEE. Written as DNA, the CDR3 is TGTGCCAGCAGCCGAGGAGGAGCAGCGGATCTCACTGGAAACACCATATATTTT. Protein: CASSRGGAADLTGNTIYF.

V gene TRBV28 combines with J gene TRBJ1-5; D uncertain. Germline CDR1 reads MDHEN; CDR2 reads SYDVKM. The V and J ends lost 3 bases and 2 bases respectively, with 11 bases between them. This CDR3 is built from 15 residues. CDR3 coding DNA: TGTGCCAGCAGTTTTTCTGGCGCGGGCAATCAGCCCCAGCATTTT. Amino acid sequence: CASSFSGAGNQPQHF.